This T cell receptor (beta chain) was recorded in a study of blood T cell repertoires in COVID-19. The V and J ends lost 7 bases and 0 bases, in that order; junction bases with no gene match: 2. The germline CDR1 and CDR2 sequences are KGHDR and SFDVKD. The CDR3 consists of 15 residues. Sequenced by immunoSEQ multiplex PCR; TCRdb stores in-frame clones only, minus some. The sample lists about 190,000 clones, over 80% seen once, with 7.8% in the top ten. This clone showed up just once. Sequenced: peripheral blood. The clonotype was recovered from a woman aged 60-75 years with COVID-19, enrolled during active disease. The chain has TRBV24-1 and TRBJ2-2, with TRBD1 matching 9 bases. The CDR3 DNA is TGTGCCACCAGGACAGGGGGGGCGAACACCGGGGAGCTGTTTTTT. Translated, it gives CATRTGGANTGELFF.